This T cell receptor (beta chain) was captured in a study of T cell repertoires in cytomegalovirus infection. Study-level information: It can be stated that public TCR beta signatures indicated CMV infection as well as a matching HLA type.

In its sample, this clonotype was seen many times. The antigen remains undetermined. The V gene's germline CDR1 is SEHNR and CDR2 FQNEAQ (reference sequence). V was shortened by 4 bases and J by 3 bases, with 4 bases between the two germline ends. The CDR3 is 12 amino acids. TCRdb ran MiXCR on the reads and lists one entry per CDR3 protein. In the table there are roughly 230,000 distinct CDR3 sequences, 15% to 20% of which are singletons. Study-wide results and caveats: Carriage of CMV together with the relevant HLA was identifiable through cumulative public TCR beta family frequency. The ex vivo response was dominated by HLA-C-restricted CMV-specific TCR beta clonotypes.

The chain employs TRBV7-9 and TRBJ2-4; D not certain. This sequence originates from a human donor in good health (CMV status not recorded). Some clones in this sample may be carry-over from other donors' samples. Sequenced input: CD8+ T cells from PBMCs. CDR3 loop: CASSSNKNIQYF. The CDR3, as DNA: TGTGCCAGCAGCTCCAACAAAAACATTCAGTACTTC.